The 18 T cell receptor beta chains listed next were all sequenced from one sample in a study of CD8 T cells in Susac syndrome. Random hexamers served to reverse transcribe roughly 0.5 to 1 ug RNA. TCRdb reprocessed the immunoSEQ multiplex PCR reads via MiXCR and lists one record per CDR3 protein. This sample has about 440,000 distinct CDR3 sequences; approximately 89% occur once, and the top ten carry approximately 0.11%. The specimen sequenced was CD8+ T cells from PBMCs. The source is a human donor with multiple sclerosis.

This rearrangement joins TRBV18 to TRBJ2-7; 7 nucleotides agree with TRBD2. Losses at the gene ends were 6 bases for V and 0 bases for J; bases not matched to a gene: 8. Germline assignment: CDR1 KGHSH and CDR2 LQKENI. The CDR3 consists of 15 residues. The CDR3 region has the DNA TGTGCCAGCTCGTACGGGGAGGGTTTCTCCTACGAGCAGTACTTC. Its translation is CASSYGEGFSYEQYF.

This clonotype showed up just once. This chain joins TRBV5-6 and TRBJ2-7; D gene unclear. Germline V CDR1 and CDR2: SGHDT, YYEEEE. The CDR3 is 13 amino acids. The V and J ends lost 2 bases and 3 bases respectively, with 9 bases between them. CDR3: CASSFEADYEQYF. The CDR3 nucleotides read TGTGCCAGCAGCTTTGAGGCAGACTACGAGCAGTACTTC. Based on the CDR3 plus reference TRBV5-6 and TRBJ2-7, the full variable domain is DAGVTQSPTHLIKTRGQQVTLRCSPKSGHDTVSWYQQALGQGPQFIFQYYEEEERQRGNFPDRFSGHQFPNYSSELNVNALLLGDSALYLCASSFEADYEQYFGPGTRLTVT.

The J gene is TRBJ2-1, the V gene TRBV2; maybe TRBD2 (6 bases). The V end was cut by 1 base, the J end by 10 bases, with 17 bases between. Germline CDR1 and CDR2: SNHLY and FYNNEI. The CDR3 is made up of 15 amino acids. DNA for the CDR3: TGTGCCAGCAGTGAAGATCGGGACTTCCTCAACGAGCAGTTCTTC. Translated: CASSEDRDFLNEQFF.

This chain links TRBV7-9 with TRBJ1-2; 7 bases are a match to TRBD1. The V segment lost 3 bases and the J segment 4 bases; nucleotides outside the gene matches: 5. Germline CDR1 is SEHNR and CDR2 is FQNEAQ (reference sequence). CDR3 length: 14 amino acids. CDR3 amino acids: CASSFQGGSYGYTF. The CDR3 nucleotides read TGTGCCAGCAGCTTCCAGGGGGGCTCCTATGGCTACACCTTC.

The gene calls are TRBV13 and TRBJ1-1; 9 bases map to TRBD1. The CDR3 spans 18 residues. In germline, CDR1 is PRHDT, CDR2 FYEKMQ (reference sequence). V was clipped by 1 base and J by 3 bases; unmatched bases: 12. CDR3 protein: CASSLVPLRTGEDTEAFF. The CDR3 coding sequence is TGTGCCAGCAGCTTAGTTCCCCTTCGGACAGGGGAAGACACTGAAGCTTTCTTT.

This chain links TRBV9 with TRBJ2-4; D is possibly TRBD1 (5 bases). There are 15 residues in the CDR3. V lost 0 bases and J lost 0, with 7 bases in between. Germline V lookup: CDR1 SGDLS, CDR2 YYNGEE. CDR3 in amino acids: CASSVAGLAKNIQYF. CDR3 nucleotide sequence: TGTGCCAGCAGCGTAGCAGGGCTAGCCAAAAACATTCAGTACTTC. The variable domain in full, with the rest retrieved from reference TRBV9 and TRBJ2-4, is DSGVTQTPKHLITATGQRVTLRCSPRSGDLSVYWYQQSLDQGLQFLIQYYNGEERAKGNILERFSAQQFPDLHSELNLSSLELGDSALYFCASSVAGLAKNIQYFGAGTRLSVL.

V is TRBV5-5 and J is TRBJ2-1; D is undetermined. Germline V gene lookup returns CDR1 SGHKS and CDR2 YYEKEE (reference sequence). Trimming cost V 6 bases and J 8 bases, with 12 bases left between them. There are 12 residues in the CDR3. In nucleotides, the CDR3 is TGTGCCAGCACCCAAGGTGGGGATGAGCAGTTCTTC. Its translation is CASTQGGDEQFF.

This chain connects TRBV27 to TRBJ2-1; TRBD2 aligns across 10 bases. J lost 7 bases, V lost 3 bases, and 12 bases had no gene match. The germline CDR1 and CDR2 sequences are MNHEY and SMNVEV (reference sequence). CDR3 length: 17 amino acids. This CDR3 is CASSLAAGGPQRNEQFF. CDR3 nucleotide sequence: TGTGCCAGCAGTTTGGCAGCGGGAGGGCCCCAGCGGAATGAGCAGTTCTTC.

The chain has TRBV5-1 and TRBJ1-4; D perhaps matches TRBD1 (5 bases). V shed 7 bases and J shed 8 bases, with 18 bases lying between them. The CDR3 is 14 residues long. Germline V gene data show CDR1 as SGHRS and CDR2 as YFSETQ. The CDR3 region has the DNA TGCGCCAGCCGGGAGAGGGGACCGCCGGAAAAACTGTTTTTT. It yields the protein CASRERGPPEKLFF.

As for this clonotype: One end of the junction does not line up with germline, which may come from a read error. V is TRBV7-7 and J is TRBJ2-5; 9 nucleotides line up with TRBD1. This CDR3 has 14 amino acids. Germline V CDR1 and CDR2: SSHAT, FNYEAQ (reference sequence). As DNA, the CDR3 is TGTGCTAGCAGCGCACCGGGACAGGGAGCGACCCAGTACTTC. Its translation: CASSAPGQGATQYF.

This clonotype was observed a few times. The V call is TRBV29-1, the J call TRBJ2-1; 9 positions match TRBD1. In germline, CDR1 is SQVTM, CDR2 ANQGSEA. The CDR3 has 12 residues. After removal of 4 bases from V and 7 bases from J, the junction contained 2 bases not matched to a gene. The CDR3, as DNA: TGCAGCGTTGGGGACAGGGCAAATGAGCAGTTCTTC. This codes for CSVGDRANEQFF.

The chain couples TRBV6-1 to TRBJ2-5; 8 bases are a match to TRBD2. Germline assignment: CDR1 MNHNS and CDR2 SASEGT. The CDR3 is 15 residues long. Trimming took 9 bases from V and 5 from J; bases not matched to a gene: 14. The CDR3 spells CASALLGLEDETQYF. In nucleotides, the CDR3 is TGTGCCAGTGCCTTACTGGGACTAGAGGATGAGACCCAGTACTTC.

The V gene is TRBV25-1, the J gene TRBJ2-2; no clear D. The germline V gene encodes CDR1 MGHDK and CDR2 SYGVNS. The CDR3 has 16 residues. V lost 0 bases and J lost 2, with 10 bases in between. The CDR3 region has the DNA TGTGCCAGCAGTGAATATTTTAGCCTCAACACCGGGGAGCTGTTTTTT. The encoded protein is CASSEYFSLNTGELFF.

For the CDR3, the DNA is TGTGCCAGCAGTATTACAGGGGGCTTTACTGAAGCTTTCTTT. Its protein is CASSITGGFTEAFF. This sequence joins TRBV12-3 or TRBV12-4 and TRBJ1-1; TRBD1 matches 9 bases. This CDR3 contains 14 residues. V was clipped by 5 bases and J by 5 bases; unmatched bases: 6.

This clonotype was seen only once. Written as DNA, the CDR3 is TGTGCCAGTAGCCCGGGAGGGGCGCGGGGGAACTATGGCTACACCTTC. Its translation is CASSPGGARGNYGYTF. This chain joins TRBV19 and TRBJ1-2; weak D call: TRBD1 (5 bases). The CDR3 has 16 amino acids. Per germline, CDR1 LNHDA and CDR2 SQIVND (reference sequence). V was shortened by 6 bases and J by 2 bases, with 19 bases between the two germline ends.

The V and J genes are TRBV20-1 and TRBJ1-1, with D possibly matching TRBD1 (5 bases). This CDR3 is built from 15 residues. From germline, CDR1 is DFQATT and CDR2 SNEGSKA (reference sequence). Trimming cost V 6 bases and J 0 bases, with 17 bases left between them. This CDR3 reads CSATLTQGLNTEAFF. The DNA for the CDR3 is TGCAGTGCCACCTTAACGCAGGGCTTGAACACTGAAGCTTTCTTT.

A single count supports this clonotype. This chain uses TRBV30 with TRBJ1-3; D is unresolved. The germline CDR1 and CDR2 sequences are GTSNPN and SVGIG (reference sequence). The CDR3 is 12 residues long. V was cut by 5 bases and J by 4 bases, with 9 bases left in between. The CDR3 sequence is CAWSELGNTIYF. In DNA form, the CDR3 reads TGTGCCTGGTCCGAACTCGGAAACACCATATATTTT.

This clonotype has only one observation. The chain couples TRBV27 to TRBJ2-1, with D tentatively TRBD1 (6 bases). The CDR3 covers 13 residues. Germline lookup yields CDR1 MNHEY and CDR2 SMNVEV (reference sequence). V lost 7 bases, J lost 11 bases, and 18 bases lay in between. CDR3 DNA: TGTGCCAGCATTCGGACTCCACAGGGTCAGCAGTTCTTC. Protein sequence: CASIRTPQGQQFF.